These 9 T cell receptor beta chains originate from one sample sequenced in a study of CD8 T cells in Susac syndrome. Reverse transcription used roughly 0.45 to 1 ug RNA and random hexamers. TCRdb called the immunoSEQ multiplex PCR reads again in MiXCR, with one record for every CDR3 protein. The profile shows 100,000 to 150,000 distinct CDR3 sequences, around 94% of them singletons. Material: CD4+ T cells from PBMCs. The source of these receptors is a human donor in good health.

The V and J genes are TRBV7-2 and TRBJ2-2; possible D gene TRBD2, 6 bases. The CDR3 is 16 amino acids. In germline, CDR1 is SGHTA, CDR2 FQGNSA. Trimming removed 2 bases from V and 4 bases from J, with 14 bases in between. CDR3 region: CASSLMALAITGELFF. CDR3 bases: TGTGCCAGCAGCTTAATGGCGCTAGCGATCACCGGGGAGCTGTTTTTT.

The chain links TRBV30 to TRBJ2-7; D might be TRBD2 (6 bases). The CDR3 runs to 11 residues. The V end was cut by 2 bases, the J end by 5 bases, with 7 bases between. Germline V CDR1 and CDR2: GTSNPN, SVGIG (reference sequence). Here the CDR3 reads CAWSWRDEQYF. CDR3 DNA: TGTGCCTGGAGTTGGAGGGACGAGCAGTACTTC.

The J gene is TRBJ2-2, the V gene TRBV14, with 12 bases identical to TRBD2. V shed 3 bases, J shed 2 bases, and the junction held 4 bases outside the gene matches. This CDR3 comprises 17 residues. Germline V gene sequence: CDR1 SGHDN, CDR2 FVKESK. DNA of the CDR3: TGTGCCAGCAGCCACCGACTAGCGGGAGCCAACACCGGGGAGCTGTTTTTT. Translation gives CASSHRLAGANTGELFF.

The chain has TRBV5-1 and TRBJ2-2, with D perhaps matching TRBD2 (5 bases). V was shortened by 0 bases and J by 6 bases, with 9 bases between the two germline ends. Germline assignment: CDR1 SGHRS and CDR2 YFSETQ. CDR3 length: 14 residues. In DNA form, the CDR3 reads TGCGCCAGCAGCTTGGTGGCGGACTCCGGGGAGCTGTTTTTT. It yields the protein CASSLVADSGELFF.

The CDR3 protein is CASSRTGVHQPQHF. In DNA, the CDR3 is TGTGCCAGCAGTCGGACAGGGGTACATCAGCCCCAGCATTTT. The chain uses TRBV6-5 and TRBJ1-5; TRBD1 matches 9 bases. After removal of 5 bases from V and 5 bases from J, the junction contained 4 bases not matched to a gene. Germline CDR1 MNHEY, CDR2 SVGAGI. The CDR3 spans 14 residues.

The chain has TRBV2 and TRBJ1-2, with D possibly matching TRBD1 (6 bases). The V and J ends lost 0 bases and 4 bases respectively, with 12 bases between them. The germline V gene has CDR1 SNHLY and CDR2 FYNNEI. The CDR3 consists of 15 residues. The CDR3 region has the DNA TGTGCCAGCAGTGAAGCGGGCGGGGGCGCCTATGGCTACACCTTC. Translating it yields CASSEAGGGAYGYTF.

The gene calls are TRBV20-1 and TRBJ1-5; TRBD1 matches 7 bases. Germline V gene sequence: CDR1 DFQATT, CDR2 SNEGSKA (reference sequence). The junction had 16 bases not matched to a gene; V was cut back by 3 bases and J by 2 bases. There are 18 residues in the CDR3. CDR3 DNA: TGCAGTGCTAGGGGAGAGACAGGGAGAGGGTACGGCAATCAGCCCCAGCATTTT. It yields the protein CSARGETGRGYGNQPQHF.

This chain uses TRBV6-2 or TRBV6-3 with TRBJ2-7, with D perhaps TRBD2 (5 bases). Germline CDR1 MNHEY, CDR2 SVGEGT. This CDR3 is 16 amino acids long. With 2 bases removed from V and 2 bases from J, the gap between germline ends came to 16 bases. The CDR3 spells CASSYKDVAGPYEQYF. The CDR3 coding sequence is TGTGCCAGCAGTTACAAGGACGTCGCGGGTCCCTACGAGCAGTACTTC.

This rearrangement joins TRBV6-2 or TRBV6-3 to TRBJ1-2; TRBD1 matches at 9 bases. The germline gives CDR1 MNHEY, CDR2 SVGEGT. CDR3 length: 13 amino acids. With V trimmed by 7 bases and J by 10 bases, 10 bases remained unmatched. CDR3 in DNA: TGTGCCAGCATTCCCGGGACAGGGCGAGCCTACACCTTC. Protein sequence: CASIPGTGRAYTF.